One sample yielded the 2 T cell receptor beta chains listed below, sequenced in a study of T cell responses to AZD1222 COVID-19 vaccine. Method: immunoSEQ multiplex PCR; TCRdb's copy keeps in-frame clones and lacks some. The sample lists some 180,000 clones, around 90% occurring once. The source was peripheral blood, collected 28 days after the second AZD1222 dose. The origin of the receptors is an adult who received the AZD1222 COVID-19 vaccine.

In its sample, this clone was seen once. The chain links TRBV30 to TRBJ1-1; D is uncertain. V dropped 2 bases and J dropped 4 bases, with 23 bases sitting between them. The CDR3 contains 17 residues. CDR1 is GTSNPN and CDR2 is SVGIG in the germline V gene (reference sequence). The CDR3 bases are TGTGCCTGGAGTCTTACCGGGCTCCGCCTTGGTGGCACTGAAGCTTTCTTT. Protein sequence: CAWSLTGLRLGGTEAFF.

The rearrangement uses TRBV19 and TRBJ2-2; TRBD1 aligns across 8 bases. CDR1 is LNHDA, CDR2 SQIVND, per germline (reference sequence). This CDR3 contains 14 residues. The ends lost 6 bases at V and 3 bases at J; junction bases unmatched: 3. In nucleotides, the CDR3 is TGTGCCAGTAGCGGGACAGGATACACCGGGGAGCTGTTTTTT. This translates into CASSGTGYTGELFF. Based on the CDR3 plus reference TRBV19 and TRBJ2-2, the full variable domain is DGGITQSPKYLFRKEGQNVTLSCEQNLNHDAMYWYRQDPGQGLRLIYYSQIVNDFQKGDIAEGYSVSREKKESFPLTVTSAQKNPTAFYLCASSGTGYTGELFFGEGSRLTVL.